Listed here are 30 T cell receptor beta chains from one sample, sequenced in a study of T-cell reconstitution after alpha-beta-depleted transplantation in children. The TCRbeta library was prepared with unique molecular identifiers. MiXCR, applied by TCRdb to the PCR reads, yields one record per CDR3 protein. The table lists around 600,000 distinct CDR3 sequences, 20% to 25% of them singletons, with approximately 14% in the top ten. Sequenced here: PBMCs, mostly from graft donor cells, sampled 360 days after TCRalphabeta/CD19-depleted stem cell transplant. The receptors originated from a boy under three years old who had a stem cell transplant for acute myeloid leukemia, so the T cells may come from the graft donor.

The genes are TRBV11-3 and TRBJ2-3; D is unclear. Germline CDR1 SGHNT, CDR2 YENEEA. Trimming removed 4 bases at V and 1 base at J, with 6 bases between. CDR3 length: 13 amino acids. CDR3 DNA: TGTGCCAGCAGCTCTAGAGGCACAGATACGCAGTATTTT. This translates into CASSSRGTDTQYF.

The rearrangement links TRBV28 to TRBJ2-7; 7 bases agree with TRBD1. The CDR3 has 14 amino acids. J gave up 5 bases and V 4 bases, and 8 bases lay outside the gene matches. The germline V gene encodes CDR1 MDHEN and CDR2 SYDVKM. As DNA, the CDR3 is TGTGCCAGCAGTTCTGGGAACAGGGGCGACGAGCAGTACGTC. It encodes CASSSGNRGDEQYV.

The chain joins TRBV6-5 to TRBJ1-2; weak D call: TRBD1 (6 bases). CDR3 length: 14 amino acids. V lost 2 bases and J 4 bases, leaving 11 bases between the germline ends. Germline CDR1 MNHEY, CDR2 SVGAGI. The CDR3, as DNA: TGTGCCAGCAGTTACGACCAGGGGAGCTATGGCTACACCTTC. Protein: CASSYDQGSYGYTF.

The J gene is TRBJ2-3, the V gene TRBV20-1; 9 bases fit TRBD2. The CDR3 has 15 residues. The germline gives CDR1 DFQATT, CDR2 SNEGSKA (reference sequence). V lost 4 bases to trimming and J lost 5 bases; unmatched junction nucleotides: 10. The DNA for the CDR3 is TGCAGTGCTACTTCCAGCGGGGGGCTGGGAGATACGCAGTATTTT. Its translation is CSATSSGGLGDTQYF.

The chain carries TRBV4-3 and TRBJ2-2; D gene unclear. The V end was cut by 4 bases, the J end by 4 bases, with 7 bases between. This CDR3 spans 13 amino acids. Looked up from germline, CDR1 is LGHNA and CDR2 is YSLEER. The CDR3 DNA sequence: TGCGCCAGCAGCCCCTCCCTCACCGGGGAGCTGTTTTTT. The encoded protein is CASSPSLTGELFF.

In this sample, this clonotype turned up a few times. This sequence joins TRBV5-1 and TRBJ2-7; D is possibly TRBD1 or TRBD2 (6 bases each). CDR3 length equals 15 residues. V shed 3 bases and J shed 3 bases, with 16 bases lying between them. Germline CDR1 and CDR2: SGHRS and YFSETQ. The CDR3 DNA reads as TGCGCCAGCAGCTCCTCACCGGGGGCCATCTACGAGCAGTACTTC. Residues: CASSSSPGAIYEQYF. Based on the CDR3 plus reference TRBV5-1 and TRBJ2-7, the full variable domain is KAGVTQTPRYLIKTRGQQVTLSCSPISGHRSVSWYQQTPGQGLQFLFEYFSETQRNKGNFPGRFSGRQFSNSRSEMNVSTLELGDSALYLCASSSSPGAIYEQYFGPGTRLTVT.

The chain carries TRBV6-2 or TRBV6-3 and TRBJ2-3, with TRBD1 as a possible D gene (5 bases). Germline CDR1 and CDR2: MNHEY and SVGEGT. V dropped 7 bases and J dropped 2 bases, with 10 bases sitting between them. The CDR3 consists of 13 residues. CDR3 in amino acids: CASNLRDTDTQYF. The CDR3 DNA sequence: TGTGCCAGCAACCTCAGGGACACAGATACGCAGTATTTT.

This clonotype was found a few times. This chain links TRBV20-1 with TRBJ2-5, with 7 nucleotides matching TRBD2. Germline V gene lookup returns CDR1 DFQATT and CDR2 SNEGSKA (reference sequence). Trimming cost V 1 base and J 5 bases; bases outside gene matches: 16. The CDR3 loop spans 17 amino acids. CDR3 protein: CSARVGRGAGRIETQYF. The DNA for the CDR3 is TGCAGTGCTAGAGTAGGGAGGGGCGCCGGACGGATTGAGACCCAGTACTTC.

In this sample, this clonotype turned up a few times. This chain joins TRBV6-5 and TRBJ1-1, with D unclear. The germline V gene has CDR1 MNHEY and CDR2 SVGAGI. V lost 0 bases and J 3 bases, leaving 17 bases between the germline ends. This CDR3 region has 17 residues. CDR3 in amino acids: CASSYSGGYEVYTEAFF. CDR3 sequence (DNA): TGTGCCAGCAGTTACTCGGGCGGGTATGAGGTATACACTGAAGCTTTCTTT.

The chain couples TRBV7-3 to TRBJ2-1, with 10 nucleotides matching TRBD2. Germline CDR1 is SGHTA and CDR2 is FQGTGA. The CDR3 extends over 15 amino acids. V gave up 6 bases and J gave up 2 bases; unmatched junction bases: 4. The CDR3 loop is CASRGSGGAYNEQFF. The CDR3 bases are TGTGCCAGCAGAGGGAGCGGGGGGGCCTACAATGAGCAGTTCTTC.

This clonotype was recorded many times. The chain is built from TRBV7-8 and TRBJ2-2; possible D gene TRBD2, 6 bases. V was cut by 1 base and J by 5 bases, with 11 bases left in between. Germline assignment: CDR1 SGHVS and CDR2 FQNEAQ. The CDR3 has 15 residues. The CDR3 bases are TGTGCCAGCAGCTTAGTCGGGACTGAAACCGGGGAGCTGTTTTTT. It encodes CASSLVGTETGELFF. Full variable domain (outside the CDR3, taken from reference TRBV7-8 and TRBJ2-2): GAGVSQSPRYKVAKRGQDVALRCDPISGHVSLFWYQQALGQGPEFLTYFQNEAQLDKSGLPSDRFFAERPEGSVSTLKIQRTQQEDSAVYLCASSLVGTETGELFFGEGSRLTVL.

V usage is TRBV29-1 and J usage is TRBJ2-5, with D tentatively TRBD2 (5 bases). The CDR3 extends over 12 amino acids. Germline assignment: CDR1 SQVTM and CDR2 ANQGSEA. V was trimmed by 4 bases and J by 1 base, leaving 7 bases between them. The CDR3 here is CSVGLSQETQYF. The CDR3 nucleotides read TGCAGCGTTGGACTATCCCAAGAGACCCAGTACTTC. Based on the CDR3 plus reference TRBV29-1 and TRBJ2-5, the full variable domain is SAVISQKPSRDICQRGTSLTIQCQVDSQVTMMFWYRQQPGQSLTLIATANQGSEATYESGFVIDKFPISRPNLTFSTLTVSNMSPEDSSIYLCSVGLSQETQYFGPGTRLLVL.

This clonotype showed up many times. This chain connects TRBV9 to TRBJ2-2; the match to TRBD2 covers 8 bases. This CDR3 is built from 15 residues. Germline values: CDR1 SGDLS, CDR2 YYNGEE. J was trimmed by 7 bases and V by 0 bases; bases with no gene match: 5. DNA of the CDR3: TGTGCCAGCAGCGTAGCGGGGGGGCCGGTCGGGGAGCTGTTTTTT. This sequence encodes CASSVAGGPVGELFF.

This clonotype was detected many times. The rearrangement uses TRBV29-1 and TRBJ2-7; 7 nucleotides match TRBD1. CDR1 is SQVTM, CDR2 ANQGSEA, per germline. V gave up 6 bases and J gave up 4 bases; unmatched junction bases: 9. There are 13 residues in the CDR3. CDR3 sequence reads: CSVTARTGYEQYV. The CDR3 DNA is TGCAGCGTCACAGCCCGGACAGGATACGAGCAGTACGTC.

The table lists this clonotype with a few counts. For the CDR3, the DNA is TGTGCCAGCCTCTCGGACAGGAACAATCAGCCCCAGCATTTT. Encoded protein: CASLSDRNNQPQHF. The chain is built from TRBV6-5 and TRBJ1-5, with 7 bases matching TRBD1. Germline CDR1 reads MNHEY; CDR2 reads SVGAGI. After removal of 8 bases from V and 3 bases from J, the junction contained 7 bases not matched to a gene. The CDR3 is 14 amino acids.

In DNA form, the CDR3 reads TGCAGTGCTGGGATTCCCTTTGGTGGCGGGGGAAGCACAGATACGCAGTATTTT. Residues: CSAGIPFGGGGSTDTQYF. The chain employs TRBV20-1 and TRBJ2-3, with 7 bases aligning to TRBD2. This CDR3 has 18 residues. The V gene's germline CDR1 is DFQATT and CDR2 SNEGSKA (reference sequence). Germline trimming cut 5 bases from V and 0 bases from J; bases unmatched to any gene: 17.

This clonotype was seen only a few times. The chain uses TRBV12-5 and TRBJ1-1; 8 bases line up with TRBD1. The germline CDR1 and CDR2 sequences are LGHNT and FRNRAP. The CDR3 contains 18 residues. J lost 1 base, V lost 5 bases, and 15 bases had no gene match. The CDR3, as DNA: TGTGCTAGTGGTCCTTACAGGGGGTTAATAAGGGGGAACACTGAAGCTTTCTTT. Protein product: CASGPYRGLIRGNTEAFF.

This clonotype was seen a handful of times. J is TRBJ1-2 and V is TRBV20-1, with D possibly TRBD1 on 5 matching bases. The CDR3 has 18 residues. V lost 2 bases to trimming and J lost 0 bases, with 22 bases between them. CDR1 and CDR2 from the germline V gene are DFQATT and SNEGSKA (reference sequence). The DNA for the CDR3 is TGCAGTGCTAGAAGGACGGGTAGGCTCCAGGGCCCTAACTATGGCTACACCTTC. Residues: CSARRTGRLQGPNYGYTF.

The chain links TRBV2 to TRBJ2-7; D unclear. Trimming took off 4 bases at V and 0 bases at J, with 7 bases between the two ends. Germline loops: CDR1 SNHLY, CDR2 FYNNEI. The CDR3 runs to 13 residues. CDR3 protein: CASSGPTSYEQYF. The CDR3 DNA follows: TGTGCCAGCAGTGGGCCTACCTCCTACGAGCAGTACTTC.

The chain carries TRBV7-9 and TRBJ2-1; D is uncertain. Looked up from germline, CDR1 is SEHNR and CDR2 is FQNEAQ (reference sequence). The germline V and J ends were trimmed by 10 bases and 0 bases, with 1 base remaining between them. This CDR3 comprises 10 residues. This chain's CDR3 is CATSYNEQFF. The CDR3 DNA sequence: TGTGCCACCTCCTACAATGAGCAGTTCTTC.

The J gene is TRBJ1-1, the V gene TRBV5-1; a weak D match, TRBD1 (5 bases). The V end was cut by 0 bases, the J end by 1 base, with 7 bases between. In germline, CDR1 is SGHRS, CDR2 YFSETQ. The length of the CDR3 is 14 residues. CDR3 loop: CASSLAQANTEAFF. DNA of the CDR3: TGCGCCAGCAGCTTGGCACAGGCGAACACTGAAGCTTTCTTT.

The rearrangement uses TRBV7-7 and TRBJ1-5, with TRBD1 matching over 9 bases. Trimming removed 0 bases from V and 5 bases from J; junction bases left unmatched: 5. The germline CDR1 and CDR2 sequences are SSHAT and FNYEAQ (reference sequence). The CDR3 spans 16 residues. As DNA, the CDR3 is TGTGCCAGCAGCTTAGCATCAGACAGGGGGGATCAGCCCCAGCATTTT. Amino acids: CASSLASDRGDQPQHF.

This clonotype was counted only a few times. This sequence joins TRBV6-2 or TRBV6-3 and TRBJ1-1, with unresolved D. Germline V gene sequence: CDR1 MNHEY, CDR2 SVGEGT. This CDR3 is built from 11 residues. V was clipped by 7 bases and J by 8 bases, with 11 bases between them. The DNA of the CDR3 is TGTGCCAGCACCCAACACAGCGAAGCTTTCTTT. It codes for CASTQHSEAFF.

The J gene is TRBJ1-1, the V gene TRBV7-3; D call uncertain. The CDR3 spans 14 residues. Trimming took 1 base from V and 3 from J, leaving 9 bases between them. Germline CDR1 SGHTA, CDR2 FQGTGA. The CDR3 here is CASSLMATDTEAFF. In DNA form, the CDR3 reads TGTGCCAGCAGCTTAATGGCTACAGACACTGAAGCTTTCTTT.

This clonotype was seen at least ten times. This sequence joins TRBV29-1 and TRBJ2-3, with TRBD2 as a possible D gene (5 bases). The CDR3 has 15 amino acids. V dropped 6 bases and J dropped 0 bases, with 16 bases sitting between them. Germline V lookup: CDR1 SQVTM, CDR2 ANQGSEA. CDR3 bases: TGCAGCGTCCGACTAACAGATTACAGCACAGATACGCAGTATTTT. It yields the protein CSVRLTDYSTDTQYF.

The chain couples TRBV20-1 to TRBJ1-6; D remains ambiguous. This CDR3 is 14 amino acids long. From germline, CDR1 is DFQATT and CDR2 SNEGSKA (reference sequence). V lost 3 bases to trimming and J lost 9 bases, with 15 bases between them. The CDR3: CSASSRGNGSPLHF. CDR3 nucleotide sequence: TGCAGTGCTAGTTCTCGGGGAAATGGTTCACCCCTCCACTTT.

This clonotype was observed at least ten times. The rearrangement uses TRBV6-1 and TRBJ2-5; tentative D call: TRBD2 (7 bases). Germline V gives CDR1 MNHNS, CDR2 SASEGT. The germline V and J ends were trimmed by 6 bases and 1 base, with 21 bases remaining between them. CDR3 length equals 17 residues. The CDR3: CASSDPGGLVGQETQYF. The DNA of the CDR3 is TGTGCCAGCAGCGACCCCGGGGGGCTTGTTGGCCAAGAGACCCAGTACTTC.

This clonotype was recorded many times. This chain uses TRBV6-5 with TRBJ1-1; tentatively, D is TRBD1 (5 bases). With 6 bases removed from V and 5 bases from J, the gap between germline ends came to 13 bases. Germline CDR1 reads MNHEY; CDR2 reads SVGAGI. The CDR3 contains 13 residues. Written as DNA, the CDR3 is TGTGCCAGCAGACAGGTGGGAGGAACTGAAGCTTTCTTT. This translates into CASRQVGGTEAFF.

The chain joins TRBV7-9 to TRBJ1-1; no clear D. V was pared by 5 bases and J by 0 bases, with 10 bases between. Germline CDR1 is SEHNR and CDR2 is FQNEAQ (reference sequence). There are 14 residues in the CDR3. In nucleotides, the CDR3 is TGTGCCAGCAGCGACCACACCCTGAACACTGAAGCTTTCTTT. Protein sequence: CASSDHTLNTEAFF.

This chain joins TRBV10-3 and TRBJ1-2; 7 bases fit TRBD1. V was pared by 0 bases and J by 8 bases, with 6 bases of the junction left unmatched. This CDR3 spans 14 amino acids. The germline V gene has CDR1 ENHRY and CDR2 SYGVKD. CDR3 in amino acids: CAISESTGPEGYTF. CDR3 coding DNA: TGTGCCATCAGTGAGTCGACAGGGCCGGAGGGCTACACCTTC.